This T cell receptor beta chain is from a study of human T cells and chemical hapten exposure. Study-wide background: Enrolled patients were predominantly female and had alopecia areata, totalis or universalis.

Deletions cut 7 bases from V and 4 bases from J, with 10 bases between. Germline lookup yields CDR1 SEHNR and CDR2 FQNEAQ (reference sequence). The CDR3 runs 13 residues. Points from the study as a whole: Those TCRs sitting above 1 in 1000 frequency stayed the same with DPC sensitization.

The time point: patch test 3, about 24 weeks after DPC sensitization. Sample treatment: therapeutic diphenylcyclopropenone sensitization with weekly scalp DPC. TCRdb re-called the RACE reads through MiXCR, storing one row per CDR3 protein. The table records some 110,000 distinct CDR3 sequences, roughly 12% of them present only once. Concerning this clonotype itself: The target antigen is unknown.

Sequenced here: whole blood, sampled in connection with sensitization to the hapten diphenylcyclopropenone (DPC). V gene TRBV7-9 combines with J gene TRBJ1-4, with D hard to call. The TCR originated in a woman aged 50 to 60 with alopecia areata. Some clones in this sample may be carry-over from other donors' samples. In DNA, the CDR3 is TGTGCCAGCAACTTGAGCGGTAATGAAAAACTGTTTTTT. Protein: CASNLSGNEKLFF. The full variable domain, its missing parts supplied by reference TRBV7-9 and TRBJ1-4, is DTGVSQNPRHKITKRGQNVTFRCDPISEHNRLYWYRQTLGQGPEFLTYFQNEAQLEKSRLLSDRFSAERPKGSFSTLEIQRTEQGDSAMYLCASNLSGNEKLFFGSGTQLSVL.